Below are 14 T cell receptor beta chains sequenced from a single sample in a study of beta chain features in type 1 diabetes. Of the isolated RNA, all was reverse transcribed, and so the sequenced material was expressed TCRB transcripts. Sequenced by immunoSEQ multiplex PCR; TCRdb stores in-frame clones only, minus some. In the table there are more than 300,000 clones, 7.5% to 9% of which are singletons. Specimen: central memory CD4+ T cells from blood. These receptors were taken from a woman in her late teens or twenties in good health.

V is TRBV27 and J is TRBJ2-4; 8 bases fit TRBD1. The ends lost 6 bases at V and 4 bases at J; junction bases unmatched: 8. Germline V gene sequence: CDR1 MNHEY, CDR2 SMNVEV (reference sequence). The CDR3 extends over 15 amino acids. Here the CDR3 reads CASRSGGVGKNIQYF. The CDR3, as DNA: TGTGCCAGCAGGTCAGGGGGCGTCGGAAAAAACATTCAGTACTTC.

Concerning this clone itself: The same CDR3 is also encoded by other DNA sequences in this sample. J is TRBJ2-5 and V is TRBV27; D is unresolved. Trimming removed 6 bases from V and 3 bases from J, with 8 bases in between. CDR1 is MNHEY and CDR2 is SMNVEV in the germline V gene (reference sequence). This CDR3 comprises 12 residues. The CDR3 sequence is CASRSLEETQYF. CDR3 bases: TGTGCCAGCAGATCACTCGAAGAGACCCAGTACTTC.

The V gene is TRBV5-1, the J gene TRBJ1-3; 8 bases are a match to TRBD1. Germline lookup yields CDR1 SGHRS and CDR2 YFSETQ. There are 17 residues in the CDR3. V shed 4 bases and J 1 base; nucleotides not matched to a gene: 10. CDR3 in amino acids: CASSLLAGQGSGNTIYF. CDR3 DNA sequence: TGCGCCAGCAGCCTGCTTGCCGGACAGGGTTCTGGAAACACCATATATTTT.

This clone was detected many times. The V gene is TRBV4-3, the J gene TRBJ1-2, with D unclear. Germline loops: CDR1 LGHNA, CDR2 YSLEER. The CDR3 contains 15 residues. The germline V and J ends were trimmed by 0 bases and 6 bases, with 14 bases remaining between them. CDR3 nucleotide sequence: TGCGCCAGCAGCCAAGAATTGGGAAGGTTACATGGCTACACCTTC. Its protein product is CASSQELGRLHGYTF.

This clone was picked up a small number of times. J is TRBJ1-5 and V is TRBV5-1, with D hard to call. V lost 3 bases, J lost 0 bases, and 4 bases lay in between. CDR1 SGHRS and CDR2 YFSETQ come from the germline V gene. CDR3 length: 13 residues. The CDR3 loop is CASSWDSNQPQHF. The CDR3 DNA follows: TGCGCCAGCAGCTGGGATAGCAATCAGCCCCAGCATTTT.

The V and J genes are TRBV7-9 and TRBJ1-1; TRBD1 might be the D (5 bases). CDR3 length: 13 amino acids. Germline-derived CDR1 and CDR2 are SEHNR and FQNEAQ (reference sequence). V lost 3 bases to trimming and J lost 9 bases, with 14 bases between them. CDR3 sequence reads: CASSLSVGGKAFF. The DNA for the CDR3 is TGTGCCAGCAGCTTGAGTGTGGGGGGGAAAGCTTTCTTT.

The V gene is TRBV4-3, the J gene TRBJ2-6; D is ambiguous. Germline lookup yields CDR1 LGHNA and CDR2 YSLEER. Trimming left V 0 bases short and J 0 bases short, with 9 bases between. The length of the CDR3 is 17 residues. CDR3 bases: TGCGCCAGCAGCCAAGATGGGTACAGCTCTGGGGCCAACGTCCTGACTTTC. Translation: CASSQDGYSSGANVLTF.

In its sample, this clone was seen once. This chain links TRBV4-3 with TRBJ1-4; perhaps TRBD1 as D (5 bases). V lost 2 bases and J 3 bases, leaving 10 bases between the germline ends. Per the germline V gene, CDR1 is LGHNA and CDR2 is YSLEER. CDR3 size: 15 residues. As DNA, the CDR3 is TGCGCCAGCAGCCAAAGAGACAGCTCTAATGAAAAACTGTTTTTT. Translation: CASSQRDSSNEKLFF.

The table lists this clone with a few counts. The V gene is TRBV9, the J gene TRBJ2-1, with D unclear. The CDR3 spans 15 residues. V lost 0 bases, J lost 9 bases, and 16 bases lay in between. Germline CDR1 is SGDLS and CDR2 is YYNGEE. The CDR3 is CASSVAVLGPSEQFF. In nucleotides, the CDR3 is TGTGCCAGCAGCGTAGCGGTGTTAGGGCCCTCTGAGCAGTTCTTC.

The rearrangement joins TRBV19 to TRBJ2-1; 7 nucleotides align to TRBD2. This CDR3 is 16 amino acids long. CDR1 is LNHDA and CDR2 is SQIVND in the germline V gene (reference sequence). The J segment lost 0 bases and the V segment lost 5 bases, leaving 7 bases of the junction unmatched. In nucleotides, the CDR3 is TGTGCCAGTAGTGGGCTAGCGGCCTCCTCCTACAATGAGCAGTTCTTC. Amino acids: CASSGLAASSYNEQFF.

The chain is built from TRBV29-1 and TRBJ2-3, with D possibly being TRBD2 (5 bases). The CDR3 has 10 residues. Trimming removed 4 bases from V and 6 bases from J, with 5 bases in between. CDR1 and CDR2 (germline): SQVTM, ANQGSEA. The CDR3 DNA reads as TGCAGCGTTGGGAGGGATACGCAGTATTTT. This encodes CSVGRDTQYF.

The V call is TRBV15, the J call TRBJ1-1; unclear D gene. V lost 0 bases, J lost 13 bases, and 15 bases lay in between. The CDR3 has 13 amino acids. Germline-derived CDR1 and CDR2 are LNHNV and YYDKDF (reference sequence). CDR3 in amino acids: CATSRDFTGSSFF. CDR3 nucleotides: TGTGCCACCAGCAGAGATTTTACGGGGAGTAGTTTCTTT.

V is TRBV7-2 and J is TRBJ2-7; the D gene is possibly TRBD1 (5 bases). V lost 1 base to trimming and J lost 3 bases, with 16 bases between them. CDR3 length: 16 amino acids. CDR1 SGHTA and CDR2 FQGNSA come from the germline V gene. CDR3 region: CASSLEGSQGFYEQYF. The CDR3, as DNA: TGTGCCAGCAGCTTAGAGGGGTCCCAGGGTTTCTACGAGCAGTACTTC.

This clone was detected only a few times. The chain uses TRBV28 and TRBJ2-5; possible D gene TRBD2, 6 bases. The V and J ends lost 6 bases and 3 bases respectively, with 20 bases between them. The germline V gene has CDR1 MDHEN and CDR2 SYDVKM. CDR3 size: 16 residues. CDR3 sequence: CASSPSLSGVKETQYF. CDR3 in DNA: TGTGCCAGCAGCCCATCGTTGTCGGGAGTTAAAGAGACCCAGTACTTC.